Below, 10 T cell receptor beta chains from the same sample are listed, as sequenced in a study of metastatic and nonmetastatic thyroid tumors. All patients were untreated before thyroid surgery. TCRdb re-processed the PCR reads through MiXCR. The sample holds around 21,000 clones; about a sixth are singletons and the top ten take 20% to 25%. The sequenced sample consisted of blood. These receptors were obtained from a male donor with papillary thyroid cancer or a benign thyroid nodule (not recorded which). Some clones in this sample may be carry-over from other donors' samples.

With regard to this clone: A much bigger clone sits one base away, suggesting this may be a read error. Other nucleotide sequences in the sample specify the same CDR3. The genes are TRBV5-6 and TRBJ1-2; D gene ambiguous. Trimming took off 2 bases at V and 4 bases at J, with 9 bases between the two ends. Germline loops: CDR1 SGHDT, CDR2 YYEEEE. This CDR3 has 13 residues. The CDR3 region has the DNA TGTGCCAGCAGCTTAGTTGGGAGCTATGGCTACACCTTC. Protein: CASSLVGSYGYTF.

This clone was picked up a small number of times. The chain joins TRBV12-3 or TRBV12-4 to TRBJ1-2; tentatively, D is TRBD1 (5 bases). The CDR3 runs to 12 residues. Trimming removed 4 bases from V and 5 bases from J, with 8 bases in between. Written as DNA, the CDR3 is TGTGCCAGCAGTTGGGGCCTGTATGGCTACACCTTC. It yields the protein CASSWGLYGYTF.

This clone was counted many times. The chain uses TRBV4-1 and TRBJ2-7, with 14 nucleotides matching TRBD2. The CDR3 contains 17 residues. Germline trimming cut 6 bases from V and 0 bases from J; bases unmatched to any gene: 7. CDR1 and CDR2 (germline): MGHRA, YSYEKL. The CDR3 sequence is CASRRLAGGASSYEQYF. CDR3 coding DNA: TGCGCCAGCAGGCGACTAGCGGGGGGGGCCAGCTCCTACGAGCAGTACTTC.

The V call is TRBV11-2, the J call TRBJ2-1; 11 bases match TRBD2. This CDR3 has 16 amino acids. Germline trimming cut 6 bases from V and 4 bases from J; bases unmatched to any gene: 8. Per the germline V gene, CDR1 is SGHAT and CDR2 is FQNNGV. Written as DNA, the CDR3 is TGTGCCAGCAGTCAGACTAGCGGGATCAGGTACAATGAGCAGTTCTTC. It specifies CASSQTSGIRYNEQFF. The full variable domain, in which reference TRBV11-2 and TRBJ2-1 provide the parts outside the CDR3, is EAGVAQSPRYKIIEKRQSVAFWCNPISGHATLYWYQQILGQGPKLLIQFQNNGVVDDSQLPKDRFSAERLKGVDSTLKIQPAKLEDSAVYLCASSQTSGIRYNEQFFGPGTRLTVL.

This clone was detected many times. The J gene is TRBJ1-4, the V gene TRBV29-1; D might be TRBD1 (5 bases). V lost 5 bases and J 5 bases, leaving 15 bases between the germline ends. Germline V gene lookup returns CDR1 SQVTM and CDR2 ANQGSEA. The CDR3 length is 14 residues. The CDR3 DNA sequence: TGCAGCGTTCGGGTTGGGGGGAGCAATGAAAAACTGTTTTTT. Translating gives CSVRVGGSNEKLFF.

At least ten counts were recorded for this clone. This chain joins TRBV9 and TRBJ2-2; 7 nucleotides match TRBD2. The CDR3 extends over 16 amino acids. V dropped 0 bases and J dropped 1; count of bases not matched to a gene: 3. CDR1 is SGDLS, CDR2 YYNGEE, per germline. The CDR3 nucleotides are TGTGCCAGCAGCGTAGGGGGGAGGGAGAACACCGGGGAGCTGTTTTTT. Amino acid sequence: CASSVGGRENTGELFF.

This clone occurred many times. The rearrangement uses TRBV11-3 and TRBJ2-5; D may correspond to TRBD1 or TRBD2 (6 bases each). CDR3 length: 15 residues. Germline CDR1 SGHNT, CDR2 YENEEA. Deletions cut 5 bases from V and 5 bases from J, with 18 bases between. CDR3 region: CASSMRTGAGETQYF. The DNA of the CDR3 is TGTGCCAGCAGCATGAGGACGGGGGCTGGTGAGACCCAGTACTTC.

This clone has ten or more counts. CDR3 protein: CASGAQVGANEKLFF. Written as DNA, the CDR3 is TGTGCCAGCGGAGCCCAAGTCGGGGCTAATGAAAAACTGTTTTTT. The V and J genes are TRBV2 and TRBJ1-4; D unclear. Germline values: CDR1 SNHLY, CDR2 FYNNEI. V was cut by 8 bases and J by 3 bases, with 16 bases left in between. The CDR3 is made up of 15 amino acids.

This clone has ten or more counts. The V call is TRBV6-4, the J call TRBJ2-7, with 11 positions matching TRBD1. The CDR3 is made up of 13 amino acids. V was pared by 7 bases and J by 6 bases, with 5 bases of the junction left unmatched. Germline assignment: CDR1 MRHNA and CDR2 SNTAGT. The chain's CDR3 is CASNSGTGGEQYF. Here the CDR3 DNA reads TGTGCCAGCAACTCCGGGACAGGGGGCGAGCAGTACTTC.

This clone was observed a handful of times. The CDR3 spells CASRGGSDNEQFF. CDR3 in DNA: TGTGCCAGTCGCGGGGGGTCCGACAATGAGCAGTTCTTC. The genes are TRBV19 and TRBJ2-1, with 8 nucleotides matching TRBD2. V was pared by 8 bases and J by 5 bases, with 5 bases of the junction left unmatched. Germline loops: CDR1 LNHDA, CDR2 SQIVND (reference sequence). This CDR3 region has 13 residues.